This T cell receptor (beta chain) originates from a study of PD-L1 blockade in urothelial cancer. Study background: The year 2014 saw patients start atezolizumab, 1,200 mg intravenously every 3 weeks. Study-wide findings and caveats: Enhanced expansion of tumor-associated blood clones at 3 weeks characterized durable-benefit patients.

TCRdb's copy holds only in-frame clones and misses some; the assay was immunoSEQ multiplex PCR. The top ten clones hold over 9.5% of a sample with about 35,000 clones, about four fifths of them seen once. As regards this clone: Its antigen is undetermined.

The CDR3 covers 15 residues. The germline V gene has CDR1 SGDLS and CDR2 YYNGEE. Unmatched junction bases numbered 3, after V lost 3 bases and J lost 6 bases. Sample time point: peripheral blood 6 weeks after treatment start. Urothelial carcinoma, locally advanced or metastatic, affected the patients. The specimen was PBMCs, collected around atezolizumab (anti-PD-L1) treatment. The receptor was isolated from a man between 35 and 55 years old with urothelial cancer. The chain employs TRBV9 and TRBJ2-3; the match to TRBD2 covers 14 bases. The CDR3 DNA sequence: TGTGCCAGCAGCGGTCGACTAGCGGGGGGGGATACGCAGTATTTT. It specifies CASSGRLAGGDTQYF.